Following are 27 T cell receptor beta chains from one sample sequenced in a study of OX40 agonist ivuxolimab in advanced cancers. Library prep was done by the immunoSEQ multiplex PCR assay. In TCRdb, the immuneACCESS table is reduced to in-frame sequences with V and J assigned. These tables do not hold every clone; where another copy was compared, an unresolved V gene accounts for under half, and the others remain unexplained. Here the sample has about 70,000 clones; around 80% occur a single time. The ten largest clones capture around 0.96% of the sample. The material sequenced was CD4+ or CD8+ T cells sorted from blood, taken in a trial of the OX40 agonist ivuxolimab. These receptors all stem from an adult with an advanced solid tumor such as melanoma, head and neck, liver or kidney cancer.

The chain recombines TRBV5-4 with TRBJ1-5; D gene ambiguous. V was trimmed by 2 bases and J by 2 bases, leaving 8 bases between them. Per the germline V gene, CDR1 is SGHNT and CDR2 is YYREEE (reference sequence). This CDR3 comprises 14 residues. The CDR3 region has the DNA TGTGCCAGCAGCTTATCCGGAGGCAATCAGCCCCAGCATTTT. It encodes CASSLSGGNQPQHF.

The chain couples TRBV5-1 to TRBJ1-6; 8 nucleotides line up with TRBD1. This CDR3 has 16 amino acids. Germline CDR1 and CDR2: SGHRS and YFSETQ. V gave up 0 bases and J gave up 7 bases; unmatched junction bases: 6. This CDR3 reads CASSLGRGRRNSPLHF. The CDR3 DNA follows: TGCGCCAGCAGCTTGGGCAGGGGGCGTAGGAATTCACCCCTCCACTTT. Filled out from reference TRBV5-1 and TRBJ1-6, the complete variable domain reads KAGVTQTPRYLIKTRGQQVTLSCSPISGHRSVSWYQQTPGQGLQFLFEYFSETQRNKGNFPGRFSGRQFSNSRSEMNVSTLELGDSALYLCASSLGRGRRNSPLHFGNGTRLTVT.

The chain joins TRBV27 to TRBJ1-3; D is perhaps TRBD1 (5 bases). The germline V gene has CDR1 MNHEY and CDR2 SMNVEV (reference sequence). The CDR3 sequence is 14 residues long. The V gene lost 4 bases and the J gene lost 3 bases, with 10 bases spanning the gap. Here the CDR3 reads CASSSRTSGNTIYF. In nucleotides, the CDR3 is TGTGCCAGCAGTTCGCGGACAAGTGGAAACACCATATATTTT.

This chain connects TRBV9 to TRBJ2-7; D may correspond to TRBD1 or TRBD2 (5 bases each). V lost 4 bases and J 2 bases, leaving 16 bases between the germline ends. This CDR3 is 15 amino acids long. Germline values: CDR1 SGDLS, CDR2 YYNGEE. CDR3 sequence reads: CASSLGTATTYEQYF. CDR3 sequence (DNA): TGTGCCAGCAGCCTGGGGACGGCGACTACCTACGAGCAGTACTTC.

J is TRBJ2-2 and V is TRBV19; a possible D gene is TRBD1 (6 bases). Germline-derived CDR1 and CDR2 are LNHDA and SQIVND (reference sequence). V lost 5 bases, J lost 3 bases, and 16 bases lay in between. The CDR3 is 16 residues long. The CDR3 coding sequence is TGTGCCAGTAGTGTCGACAGGAACGACGACACCGGGGAGCTGTTTTTT. Its translation is CASSVDRNDDTGELFF.

This sequence joins TRBV27 and TRBJ1-3, with no clear D. Trimming took off 7 bases at V and 4 bases at J, with 14 bases between the two ends. Germline assignment: CDR1 MNHEY and CDR2 SMNVEV (reference sequence). This CDR3 comprises 14 residues. The DNA for the CDR3 is TGTGCCAGCAAGGTTACATTTTCAGGAAACACCATATATTTT. This codes for CASKVTFSGNTIYF.

In DNA form, the CDR3 reads TGTGCCAGCAGTTTCCAGACTAGCGGGGGGCGTGAGACCCAGTACTTC. It specifies CASSFQTSGGRETQYF. J is TRBJ2-5 and V is TRBV6-5; TRBD2 agrees at 13 bases. From germline, CDR1 is MNHEY and CDR2 SVGAGI. Trimming at V came to 4 bases and at J to 5 bases, leaving 7 bases not matched to a gene. The CDR3 has 16 amino acids.

The chain has TRBV6-5 and TRBJ2-7; D assignment may be TRBD1 or TRBD2 (5 bases each). Trimming shortened V by 7 bases and J by 2 bases, and 18 bases separated the two germline ends. The CDR3 has 15 residues. CDR1 and CDR2 from the germline V gene are MNHEY and SVGAGI. DNA of the CDR3: TGTGCCAGCAAGGGTCAGGGTGCGGGCACCTACGAGCAGTACTTC. Encoded protein: CASKGQGAGTYEQYF.

V is TRBV27 and J is TRBJ2-2, with D perhaps given as TRBD1 or TRBD2 (5 bases each). This CDR3 is 14 amino acids long. V was shortened by 3 bases and J by 4 bases, with 9 bases between the two germline ends. CDR1 and CDR2 (germline): MNHEY, SMNVEV (reference sequence). CDR3 nucleotide sequence: TGTGCCAGCAGTTTCAGGGAGAGCACCGGGGAGCTGTTTTTT. The encoded protein is CASSFRESTGELFF.

The chain links TRBV27 to TRBJ2-2; 8 positions match TRBD1. Trimming took 5 bases from V and 7 from J; bases not matched to a gene: 9. The CDR3 sequence is 15 residues long. In germline, CDR1 is MNHEY, CDR2 SMNVEV (reference sequence). CDR3 loop: CASSPGQGWNGELFF. In DNA form, the CDR3 reads TGTGCCAGCAGTCCTGGACAGGGTTGGAACGGGGAGCTGTTTTTT.

The V and J genes are TRBV28 and TRBJ1-2; D call uncertain. Germline loops: CDR1 MDHEN, CDR2 SYDVKM. The V end lost 3 bases, the J end lost 7 bases, and 9 bases lay between the germline ends. CDR3 length: 12 residues. The CDR3 nucleotides read TGTGCCAGCAGTTTTTCGTGGAGTGGCTACACCTTC. This translates into CASSFSWSGYTF.

This clone has only a few counts. The chain couples TRBV6-5 to TRBJ2-7, with D maybe TRBD2 (6 bases). The germline V gene encodes CDR1 MNHEY and CDR2 SVGAGI. The CDR3 sequence is 15 residues long. Trimming cost V 4 bases and J 1 base, with 14 bases left between them. CDR3 coding DNA: TGTGCCAGCAGTTCGCGGGGAGACCTATCCTACGAGCAGTACTTC. Translating it yields CASSSRGDLSYEQYF.

The V call is TRBV11-3, the J call TRBJ1-4; TRBD1 matches 11 bases. The germline V gene encodes CDR1 SGHNT and CDR2 YENEEA. The CDR3 has 19 residues. The junction had 11 bases not matched to a gene; V was cut back by 3 bases and J by 2 bases. The chain's CDR3 is CASSFRDRGFQATNEKLFF. CDR3 nucleotide sequence: TGTGCCAGCAGCTTCCGGGACAGGGGGTTTCAGGCTACTAATGAAAAACTGTTTTTT.

The V call is TRBV6-6, the J call TRBJ2-4; D call uncertain. The CDR3 is made up of 15 amino acids. Per the germline V gene, CDR1 is MNHNY and CDR2 is SVGAGI (reference sequence). V was clipped by 0 bases and J by 6 bases, with 12 bases between them. Written as DNA, the CDR3 is TGTGCCAGCAGTTACTCGCTTACCGTGGGAAACATTCAGTACTTC. This encodes CASSYSLTVGNIQYF.

This clone was recorded a few times. The rearrangement joins TRBV6-5 to TRBJ1-6, with 7 bases fitting TRBD1. Trimming cost V 7 bases and J 7 bases; bases outside gene matches: 7. CDR3 length: 14 amino acids. CDR1 MNHEY and CDR2 SVGAGI come from the germline V gene. CDR3 nucleotides: TGTGCCAGCAACGTACAGGGGCCGAATTCACCCCTCCACTTT. Protein product: CASNVQGPNSPLHF.

The chain employs TRBV6-5 and TRBJ1-5, with D unresolved. The CDR3 length is 13 residues. V was trimmed by 2 bases and J by 5 bases, leaving 7 bases between them. Germline assignment: CDR1 MNHEY and CDR2 SVGAGI. CDR3 in DNA: TGTGCCAGCAGTTACCGAGGCGATCAGCCCCAGCATTTT. Translating gives CASSYRGDQPQHF.

The chain employs TRBV19 and TRBJ1-5; tentative D call: TRBD1 (5 bases). CDR3 length: 15 amino acids. Per the germline V gene, CDR1 is LNHDA and CDR2 is SQIVND (reference sequence). Trimming removed 3 bases at V and 3 bases at J, with 12 bases between. In nucleotides, the CDR3 is TGTGCCAGTAGTATGGGGCAGGGTTTCAATCAGCCCCAGCATTTT. The encoded protein is CASSMGQGFNQPQHF.

The gene calls are TRBV6-5 and TRBJ1-2; possibly TRBD1 for D (5 bases). Germline-derived CDR1 and CDR2 are MNHEY and SVGAGI. V shed 2 bases and J shed 3 bases, with 7 bases lying between them. The CDR3 spans 13 residues. The CDR3 loop is CASSYETDYGYTF. In nucleotides, the CDR3 is TGTGCCAGCAGTTACGAGACAGACTATGGCTACACCTTC.

The CDR3 DNA is TGTGCCAGCAGCCCCGAGGGGTTCGCTTCACCCCTCCACTTT. As protein: CASSPEGFASPLHF. J is TRBJ1-6 and V is TRBV9, with a possible D match to TRBD1 (5 bases). Trimming took off 4 bases at V and 9 bases at J, with 14 bases between the two ends. The CDR3 extends over 14 amino acids. Germline lookup yields CDR1 SGDLS and CDR2 YYNGEE.

This clone appeared once. V usage is TRBV13 and J usage is TRBJ2-5, with D maybe TRBD2 (6 bases). CDR3 length equals 14 residues. Between the trimmed V and J ends, which lost 6 bases and 2 bases, there was a span of 13 bases. CDR1 and CDR2 from the germline V gene are PRHDT and FYEKMQ (reference sequence). Written as DNA, the CDR3 is TGTGCCAGCAGGAGGGGACTTCTACAAGAGACCCAGTACTTC. Protein product: CASRRGLLQETQYF.

V and J are TRBV27 and TRBJ1-2; 8 bases map to TRBD1. Germline assignment: CDR1 MNHEY and CDR2 SMNVEV (reference sequence). Trimming cost V 5 bases and J 2 bases; bases outside gene matches: 7. The CDR3 is 15 amino acids. CDR3 DNA: TGTGCCAGCAGTCCAGGGGGCCCCCCCAACTATGGCTACACCTTC. Residues: CASSPGGPPNYGYTF.

The chain employs TRBV6-4 and TRBJ2-2; 8 bases align to TRBD2. CDR1 and CDR2 (germline): MRHNA, SNTAGT. The CDR3 runs 19 residues. The V segment lost 2 bases and the J segment 3 bases; nucleotides outside the gene matches: 14. CDR3 loop: CASSDRASGLHSDTGELFF. The CDR3 DNA follows: TGTGCCAGCAGTGACAGGGCTAGCGGGCTACACTCGGACACCGGGGAGCTGTTTTTT.

The chain couples TRBV7-2 to TRBJ2-7; D is ambiguous. V lost 5 bases and J lost 2, with 10 bases in between. The CDR3 length is 13 residues. The germline CDR1 and CDR2 sequences are SGHTA and FQGNSA. The chain's CDR3 is CASSPGRTYEQYF. Here the CDR3 DNA reads TGTGCCAGCAGCCCTGGCAGAACCTACGAGCAGTACTTC.

The genes are TRBV5-4 and TRBJ1-1; a weak D match, TRBD1 (5 bases). This CDR3 is built from 13 residues. In germline, CDR1 is SGHNT, CDR2 YYREEE (reference sequence). Trimming took off 0 bases at V and 6 bases at J, with 9 bases between the two ends. For the CDR3, the DNA is TGTGCCAGCAGCTTGGGCAGGGAGGCTGAAGCTTTCTTT. Its translation is CASSLGREAEAFF.

This clone was observed a single time. The CDR3 loop reads CASSMSGATNEKLFF. The CDR3 DNA reads TGTGCCAGCAGCATGTCTGGGGCTACTAATGAAAAACTGTTTTTT. The chain carries TRBV5-4 and TRBJ1-4; D might be TRBD1 (5 bases). Germline CDR1 is SGHNT and CDR2 is YYREEE (reference sequence). Deletions cut 4 bases from V and 2 bases from J, with 12 bases between. The CDR3 runs to 15 residues.

The chain recombines TRBV2 with TRBJ1-4; D is unclear. The germline V and J ends were trimmed by 0 bases and 3 bases, with 14 bases remaining between them. The CDR3 is made up of 17 amino acids. Per the germline V gene, CDR1 is SNHLY and CDR2 is FYNNEI. The CDR3: CASSEALGESANEKLFF. The CDR3 region has the DNA TGTGCCAGCAGTGAAGCGCTTGGGGAGTCGGCTAATGAAAAACTGTTTTTT.

This clone was seen once. The chain has TRBV29-1 and TRBJ2-5; D uncertain. This CDR3 has 11 amino acids. Trimming took off 4 bases at V and 2 bases at J, with 5 bases between the two ends. Germline lookup yields CDR1 SQVTM and CDR2 ANQGSEA. The CDR3 coding sequence is TGCAGCGTTGCGATACAAGAGACCCAGTACTTC. Translation gives CSVAIQETQYF.